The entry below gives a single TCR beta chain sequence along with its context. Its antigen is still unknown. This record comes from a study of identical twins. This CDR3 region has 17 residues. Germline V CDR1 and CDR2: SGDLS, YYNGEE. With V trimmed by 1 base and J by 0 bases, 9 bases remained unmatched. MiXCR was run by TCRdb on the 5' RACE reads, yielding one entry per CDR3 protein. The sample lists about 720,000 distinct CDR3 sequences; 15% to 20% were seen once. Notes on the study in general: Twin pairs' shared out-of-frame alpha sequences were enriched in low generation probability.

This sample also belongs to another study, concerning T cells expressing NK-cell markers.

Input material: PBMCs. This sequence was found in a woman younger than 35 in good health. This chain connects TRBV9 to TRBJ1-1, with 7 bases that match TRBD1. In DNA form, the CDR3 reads TGTGCCAGCAGCGTATCCCCGGCAGGGGGGTTGAACACTGAAGCTTTCTTT. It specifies CASSVSPAGGLNTEAFF.